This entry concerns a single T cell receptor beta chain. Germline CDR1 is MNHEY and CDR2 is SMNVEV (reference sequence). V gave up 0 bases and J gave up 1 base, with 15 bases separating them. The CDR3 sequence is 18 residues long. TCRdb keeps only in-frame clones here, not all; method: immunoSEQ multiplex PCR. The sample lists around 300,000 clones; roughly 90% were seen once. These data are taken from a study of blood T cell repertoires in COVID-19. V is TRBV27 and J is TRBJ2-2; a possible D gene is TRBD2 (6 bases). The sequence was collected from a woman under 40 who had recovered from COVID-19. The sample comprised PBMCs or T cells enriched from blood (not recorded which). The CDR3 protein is CASSLSFSYGGNTGELFF. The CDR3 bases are TGTGCCAGCAGTTTATCTTTTAGTTACGGGGGGAACACCGGGGAGCTGTTTTTT.